What follows are 12 T cell receptor beta chains derived from one specimen sequenced in a study of Tregs in tolerant kidney transplant recipients. Method: immunoSEQ multiplex PCR; TCRdb's copy keeps in-frame clones and lacks some. Counted here are more than 70,000 clones, roughly nine tenths occurring once; the ten biggest clones make up roughly 1.5%. Mixed chimerism was transient after nonmyeloablative marrow transplants from related graft donors. Here the sequenced sample was CD4+ T cells from blood (PBMCs), taken 24 months after the transplant. The origin of the receptors is a human patient who received a combined kidney and bone marrow transplant. Some of the T cells might come from the graft donor.

The V gene is TRBV28, the J gene TRBJ1-6, with 9 bases that match TRBD1. Germline CDR1 MDHEN, CDR2 SYDVKM. The CDR3 runs to 16 residues. The trim removed 2 bases at V and 6 bases at J, leaving 5 bases unmatched. CDR3 in DNA: TGTGCCAGCAGTTTAAGACAACAGGGGGCTAATTCACCCCTCCACTTT. Translating gives CASSLRQQGANSPLHF.

Details on this clone: Other nucleotide sequences in the sample specify the same CDR3. The chain recombines TRBV9 with TRBJ2-1, with 10 positions matching TRBD2. After removal of 0 bases from V and 4 bases from J, the junction contained 1 base not matched to a gene. This CDR3 contains 15 residues. Germline lookup yields CDR1 SGDLS and CDR2 YYNGEE. CDR3 loop: CASSVELAGYNEQFF. For the CDR3, the DNA is TGTGCCAGCAGCGTAGAACTAGCGGGGTACAATGAGCAGTTCTTC.

This clone was observed a handful of times. Here the CDR3 DNA reads TGTGCCAGTAGTACCGGGACAGGGGGTACCTATGGCTACACCTTC. It codes for CASSTGTGGTYGYTF. V and J are TRBV19 and TRBJ1-2, with 11 bases aligning to TRBD1. The CDR3 contains 15 residues. V gave up 4 bases and J gave up 4 bases; unmatched junction bases: 5. Germline V lookup: CDR1 LNHDA, CDR2 SQIVND (reference sequence).

This clone appeared once. This chain joins TRBV7-3 and TRBJ2-3; TRBD2 agrees at 9 bases. J lost 5 bases, V lost 0 bases, and 6 bases had no gene match. Looked up from germline, CDR1 is SGHTA and CDR2 is FQGTGA. CDR3 length: 16 amino acids. The CDR3: CASSLTRRGGRDTQYF. The CDR3 DNA is TGTGCCAGCAGCTTAACGAGGCGGGGGGGCCGAGATACGCAGTATTTT.

In DNA form, the CDR3 reads TGTGCCAGCAGCTTCTTTTTCCAGGGCACCTATAATTCACCCCTCCACTTT. This encodes CASSFFFQGTYNSPLHF. This chain uses TRBV5-8 with TRBJ1-6; D is perhaps TRBD1 (5 bases). Germline V lookup: CDR1 SGHTS, CDR2 YDEGEE. Trimming left V 2 bases short and J 2 bases short, with 14 bases between. The CDR3 is 17 amino acids. Full variable domain (remainder filled in from reference TRBV5-8 and TRBJ1-6): EAGVTQSPTHLIKTRGQQATLRCSPISGHTSVYWYQQALGLGLQFLLWYDEGEERNRGNFPPRFSGRQFPNYSSELNVNALELEDSALYLCASSFFFQGTYNSPLHFGNGTRLTVT.

The chain joins TRBV7-2 to TRBJ2-3, with D tentatively TRBD1 (6 bases). Germline loops: CDR1 SGHTA, CDR2 FQGNSA. V was shortened by 4 bases and J by 2 bases, with 10 bases between the two germline ends. This CDR3 is built from 14 residues. For the CDR3, the DNA is TGTGCCAGCAGCTGGGACACTTTCACAGATACGCAGTATTTT. This translates into CASSWDTFTDTQYF. The entire variable domain, with the rest obtained from reference TRBV7-2 and TRBJ2-3, is as follows: GAGVSQSPSNKVTEKGKDVELRCDPISGHTALYWYRQSLGQGLEFLIYFQGNSAPDKSGLPSDRFSAERTGGSVSTLTIQRTQQEDSAVYLCASSWDTFTDTQYFGPGTRLTVL.

This rearrangement joins TRBV7-9 to TRBJ2-2; D remains unclear. This CDR3 region has 15 residues. From germline, CDR1 is SEHNR and CDR2 FQNEAQ (reference sequence). Trimming shortened V by 1 base and J by 7 bases, and 13 bases separated the two germline ends. CDR3 sequence: CASSLDVTSSGELFF. CDR3 DNA sequence: TGTGCCAGCAGCTTAGACGTGACTTCCAGCGGGGAGCTGTTTTTT.

The chain uses TRBV28 and TRBJ2-1, with 11 bases that match TRBD2. Trimming cost V 5 bases and J 6 bases; bases outside gene matches: 6. The CDR3 consists of 15 residues. Germline V gene sequence: CDR1 MDHEN, CDR2 SYDVKM. CDR3 in amino acids: CASSRLAGYSNEQFF. CDR3 bases: TGTGCCAGCAGTAGACTAGCGGGATACTCCAATGAGCAGTTCTTC.

The chain employs TRBV7-3 and TRBJ2-7; TRBD1 matches at 8 bases. CDR3 size: 14 residues. The ends lost 4 bases at V and 5 bases at J; junction bases unmatched: 7. The germline gives CDR1 SGHTA, CDR2 FQGTGA. The CDR3 bases are TGTGCCAGCAGCTCAGACAGGGGTGTAGACGAGCAGTACTTC. It encodes CASSSDRGVDEQYF.

This chain joins TRBV11-3 and TRBJ2-1; 10 nucleotides agree with TRBD2. The length of the CDR3 is 15 residues. Germline V gene data show CDR1 as SGHNT and CDR2 as YENEEA. Trimming removed 5 bases from V and 5 bases from J; junction bases left unmatched: 6. In nucleotides, the CDR3 is TGTGCCAGCAGCCAAAGCGGGAGGGTAAACAATGAGCAGTTCTTC. This encodes CASSQSGRVNNEQFF.

This sequence joins TRBV5-1 and TRBJ2-5; D uncertain. The CDR3 runs to 15 residues. V was pared by 0 bases and J by 1 base, with 10 bases between. Germline CDR1 reads SGHRS; CDR2 reads YFSETQ. The CDR3, as DNA: TGCGCCAGCAGCTTGGGTCGAGCGTTCCAAGAGACCCAGTACTTC. This gives the protein CASSLGRAFQETQYF.

V and J are TRBV5-4 and TRBJ2-1; D is undetermined. The CDR3 contains 13 residues. The V end was cut by 0 bases, the J end by 7 bases, with 8 bases between. Germline CDR1 is SGHNT and CDR2 is YYREEE (reference sequence). The CDR3 DNA follows: TGTGCCAGCAGCTTGGCGAACTTGAATGAGCAGTTCTTC. It codes for CASSLANLNEQFF.